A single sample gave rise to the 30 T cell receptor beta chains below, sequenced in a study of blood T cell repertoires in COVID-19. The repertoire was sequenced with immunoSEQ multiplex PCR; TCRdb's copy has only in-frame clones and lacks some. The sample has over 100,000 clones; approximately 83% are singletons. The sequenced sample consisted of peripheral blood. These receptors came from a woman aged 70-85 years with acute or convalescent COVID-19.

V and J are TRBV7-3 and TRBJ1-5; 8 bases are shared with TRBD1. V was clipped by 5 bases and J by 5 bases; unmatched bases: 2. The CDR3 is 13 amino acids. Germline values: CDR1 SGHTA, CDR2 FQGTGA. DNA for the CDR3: TGTGCCAGCAGCGAGGACAGGGATCAGCCCCAGCATTTT. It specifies CASSEDRDQPQHF.

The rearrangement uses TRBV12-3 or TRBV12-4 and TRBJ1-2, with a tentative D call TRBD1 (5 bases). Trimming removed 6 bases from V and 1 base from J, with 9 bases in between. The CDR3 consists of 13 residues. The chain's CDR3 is CASRPQGNYGYTF. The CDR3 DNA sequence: TGTGCCAGCAGACCTCAGGGTAACTATGGCTACACCTTC.

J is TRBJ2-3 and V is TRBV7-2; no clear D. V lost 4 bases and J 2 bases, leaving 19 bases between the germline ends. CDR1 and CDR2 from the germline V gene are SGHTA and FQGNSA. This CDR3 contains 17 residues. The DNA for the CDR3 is TGTGCCAGCAGCTCCGGTGGGCACTTCTCAAACACAGATACGCAGTATTTT. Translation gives CASSSGGHFSNTDTQYF. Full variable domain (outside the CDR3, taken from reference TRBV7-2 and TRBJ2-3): GAGVSQSPSNKVTEKGKDVELRCDPISGHTALYWYRQSLGQGLEFLIYFQGNSAPDKSGLPSDRFSAERTGGSVSTLTIQRTQQEDSAVYLCASSSGGHFSNTDTQYFGPGTRLTVL.

For the CDR3, the DNA is TGCGCCAGCAGCCAAGGATGGGTAGGGGGAAGAGGCAATCAGCCCCAGCATTTT. It is translated as CASSQGWVGGRGNQPQHF. The chain couples TRBV4-1 to TRBJ1-5, with D possibly matching TRBD1 (6 bases). Looked up from germline, CDR1 is MGHRA and CDR2 is YSYEKL. V shed 1 base and J shed 2 bases, with 18 bases lying between them. The CDR3 spans 18 residues.

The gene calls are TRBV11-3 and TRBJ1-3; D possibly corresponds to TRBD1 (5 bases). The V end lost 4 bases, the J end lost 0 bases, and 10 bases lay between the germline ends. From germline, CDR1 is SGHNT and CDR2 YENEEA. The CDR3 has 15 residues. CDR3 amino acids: CASSYRQPSGNTIYF. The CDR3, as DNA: TGTGCCAGCAGCTACAGGCAACCCTCTGGAAACACCATATATTTT.

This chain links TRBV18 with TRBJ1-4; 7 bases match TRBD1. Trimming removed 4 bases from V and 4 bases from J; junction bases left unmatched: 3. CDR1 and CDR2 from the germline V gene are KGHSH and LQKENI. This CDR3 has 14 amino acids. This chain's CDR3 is CASSRDRDNEKLFF. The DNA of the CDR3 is TGTGCCAGCTCACGGGACAGAGATAATGAAAAACTGTTTTTT.

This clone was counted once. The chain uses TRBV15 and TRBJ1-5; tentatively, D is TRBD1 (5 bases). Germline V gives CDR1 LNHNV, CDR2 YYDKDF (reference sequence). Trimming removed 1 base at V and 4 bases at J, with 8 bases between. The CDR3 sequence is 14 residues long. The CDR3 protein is CATSRAQANQPQHF. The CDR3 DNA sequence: TGTGCCACCAGCAGAGCACAGGCTAATCAGCCCCAGCATTTT.

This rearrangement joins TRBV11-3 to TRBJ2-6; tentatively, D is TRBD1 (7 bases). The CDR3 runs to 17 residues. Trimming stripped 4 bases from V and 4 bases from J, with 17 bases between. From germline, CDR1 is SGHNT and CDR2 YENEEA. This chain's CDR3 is CASSSPTGTPGANVLTF. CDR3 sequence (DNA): TGTGCCAGCAGCTCGCCGACAGGGACTCCGGGGGCCAACGTCCTGACTTTC.

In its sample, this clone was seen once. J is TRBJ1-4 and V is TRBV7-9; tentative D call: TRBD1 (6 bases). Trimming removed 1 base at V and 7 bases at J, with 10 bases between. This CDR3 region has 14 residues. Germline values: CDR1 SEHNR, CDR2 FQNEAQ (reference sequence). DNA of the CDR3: TGTGCCAGCAGCTTAGAAGGGGGTACTGAAAAACTGTTTTTT. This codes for CASSLEGGTEKLFF.

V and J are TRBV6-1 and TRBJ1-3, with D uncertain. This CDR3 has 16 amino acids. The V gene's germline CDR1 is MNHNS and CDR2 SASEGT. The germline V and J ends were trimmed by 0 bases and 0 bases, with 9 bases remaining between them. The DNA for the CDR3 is TGTGCCAGCAGTGAAGCCTACCGGGACTCTGGAAACACCATATATTTT. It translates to CASSEAYRDSGNTIYF.

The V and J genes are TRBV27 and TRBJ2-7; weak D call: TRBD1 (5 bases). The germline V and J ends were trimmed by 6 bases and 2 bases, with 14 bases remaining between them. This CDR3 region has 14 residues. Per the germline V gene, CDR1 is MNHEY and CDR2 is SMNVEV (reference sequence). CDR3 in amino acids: CASSPTVGPYEQYF. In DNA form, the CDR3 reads TGTGCCAGCAGCCCGACAGTCGGACCCTACGAGCAGTACTTC.

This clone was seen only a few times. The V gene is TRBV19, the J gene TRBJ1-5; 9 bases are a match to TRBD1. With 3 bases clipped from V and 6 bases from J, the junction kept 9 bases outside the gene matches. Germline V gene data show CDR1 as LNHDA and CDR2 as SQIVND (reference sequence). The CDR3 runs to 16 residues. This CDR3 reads CASSMTTGGFIQPQHF. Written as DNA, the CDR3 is TGTGCCAGTAGTATGACGACAGGGGGATTCATTCAGCCCCAGCATTTT. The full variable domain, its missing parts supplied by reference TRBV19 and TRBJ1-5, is DGGITQSPKYLFRKEGQNVTLSCEQNLNHDAMYWYRQDPGQGLRLIYYSQIVNDFQKGDIAEGYSVSREKKESFPLTVTSAQKNPTAFYLCASSMTTGGFIQPQHFGDGTRLSIL.

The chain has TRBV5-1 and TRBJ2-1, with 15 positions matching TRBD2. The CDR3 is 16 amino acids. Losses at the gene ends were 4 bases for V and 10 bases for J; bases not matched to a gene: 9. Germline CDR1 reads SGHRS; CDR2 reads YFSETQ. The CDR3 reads CASSTGLAGGQIEQFF. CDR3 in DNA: TGCGCCAGCAGCACAGGACTAGCGGGGGGGCAGATAGAGCAGTTCTTC.

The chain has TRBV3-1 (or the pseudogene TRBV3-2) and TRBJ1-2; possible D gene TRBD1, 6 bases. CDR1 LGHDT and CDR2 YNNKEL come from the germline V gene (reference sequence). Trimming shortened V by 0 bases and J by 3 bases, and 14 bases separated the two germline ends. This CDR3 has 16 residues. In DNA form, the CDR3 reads TGTGCCAGCAGCCAAGATCTCGAGGGGGTGGACTATGGCTACACCTTC. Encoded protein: CASSQDLEGVDYGYTF.

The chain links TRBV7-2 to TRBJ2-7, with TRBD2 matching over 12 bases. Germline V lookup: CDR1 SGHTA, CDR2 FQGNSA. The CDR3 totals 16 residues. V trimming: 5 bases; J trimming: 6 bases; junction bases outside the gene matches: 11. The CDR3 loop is CASSPSGGAGGGEQYF. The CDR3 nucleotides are TGTGCCAGCAGCCCTAGCGGGGGGGCCGGTGGGGGCGAGCAGTACTTC.

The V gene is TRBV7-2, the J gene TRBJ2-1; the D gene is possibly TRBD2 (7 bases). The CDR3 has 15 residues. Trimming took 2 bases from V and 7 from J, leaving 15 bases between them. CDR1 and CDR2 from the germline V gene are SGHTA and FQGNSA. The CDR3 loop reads CASSLKGGGANEQFF. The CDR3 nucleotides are TGTGCCAGCAGCTTAAAGGGAGGGGGGGCGAATGAGCAGTTCTTC.

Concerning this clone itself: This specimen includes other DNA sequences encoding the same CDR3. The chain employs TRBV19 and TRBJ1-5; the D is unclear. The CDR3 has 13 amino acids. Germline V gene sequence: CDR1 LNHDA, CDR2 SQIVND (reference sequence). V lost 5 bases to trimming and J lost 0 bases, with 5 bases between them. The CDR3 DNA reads TGTGCCAGTAGTTTAAATAGCAATCAGCCCCAGCATTTT. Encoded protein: CASSLNSNQPQHF.

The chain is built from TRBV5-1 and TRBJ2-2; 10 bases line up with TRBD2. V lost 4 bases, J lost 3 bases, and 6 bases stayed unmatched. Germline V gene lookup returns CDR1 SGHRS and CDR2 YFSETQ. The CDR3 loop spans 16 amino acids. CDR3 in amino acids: CASSPSSGGYTGELFF. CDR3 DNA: TGCGCCAGCAGCCCATCTAGCGGGGGCTACACCGGGGAGCTGTTTTTT. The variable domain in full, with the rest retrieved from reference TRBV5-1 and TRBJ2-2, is KAGVTQTPRYLIKTRGQQVTLSCSPISGHRSVSWYQQTPGQGLQFLFEYFSETQRNKGNFPGRFSGRQFSNSRSEMNVSTLELGDSALYLCASSPSSGGYTGELFFGEGSRLTVL.

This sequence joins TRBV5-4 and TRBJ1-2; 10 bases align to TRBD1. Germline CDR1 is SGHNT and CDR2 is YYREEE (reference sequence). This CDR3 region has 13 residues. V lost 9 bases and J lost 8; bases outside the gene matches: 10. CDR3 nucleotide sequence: TGTGCCATTTCGGACAGGGGGAGTAGGGGCTACACCTTC. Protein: CAISDRGSRGYTF.

CDR3 sequence reads: CATSRDRTSGGRSYNEQFF. For the CDR3, the DNA is TGTGCCACCAGCAGAGATAGGACTAGCGGGGGGCGCTCCTACAATGAGCAGTTCTTC. This chain joins TRBV15 and TRBJ2-1; 14 positions agree with TRBD2. The germline V gene encodes CDR1 LNHNV and CDR2 YYDKDF (reference sequence). The CDR3 length is 19 residues. V shed 0 bases, J shed 0 bases, and the junction held 4 bases outside the gene matches.

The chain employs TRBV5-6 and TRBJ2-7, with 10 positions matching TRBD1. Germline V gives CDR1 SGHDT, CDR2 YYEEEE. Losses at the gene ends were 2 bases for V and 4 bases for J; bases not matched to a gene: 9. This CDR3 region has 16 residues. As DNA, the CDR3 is TGTGCCAGCAGCTTAAGGACAGGGGGAATAAATTACGAGCAGTACGTC. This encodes CASSLRTGGINYEQYV.

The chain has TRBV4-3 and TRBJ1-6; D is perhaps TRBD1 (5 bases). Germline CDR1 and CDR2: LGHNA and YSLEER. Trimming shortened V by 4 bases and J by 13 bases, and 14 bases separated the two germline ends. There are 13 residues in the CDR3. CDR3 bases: TGCGCCAGCAGCCGAGACTCGGGGACTCCCCTCCACTTT. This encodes CASSRDSGTPLHF.

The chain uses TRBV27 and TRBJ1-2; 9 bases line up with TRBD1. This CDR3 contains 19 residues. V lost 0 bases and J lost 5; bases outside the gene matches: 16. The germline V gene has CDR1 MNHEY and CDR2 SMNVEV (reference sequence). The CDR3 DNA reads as TGTGCCAGCAGTTTATCGAAACGTCCGGGACAGGGAGAAGCTTATGGCTACACCTTC. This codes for CASSLSKRPGQGEAYGYTF.

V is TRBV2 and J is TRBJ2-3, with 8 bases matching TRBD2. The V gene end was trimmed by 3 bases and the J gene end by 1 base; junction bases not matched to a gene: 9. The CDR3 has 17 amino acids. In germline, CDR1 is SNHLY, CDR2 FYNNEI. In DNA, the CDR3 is TGTGCCAGCAGTGATTGGGCACTAGCGGAACGCACAGATACGCAGTATTTT. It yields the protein CASSDWALAERTDTQYF.

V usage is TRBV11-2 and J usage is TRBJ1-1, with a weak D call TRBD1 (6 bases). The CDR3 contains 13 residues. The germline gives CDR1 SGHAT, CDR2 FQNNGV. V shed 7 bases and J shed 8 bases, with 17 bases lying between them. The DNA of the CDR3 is TGTGCCAGCATCCTAGGGGGGGGACAAGAAGCTTTCTTT. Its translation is CASILGGGQEAFF. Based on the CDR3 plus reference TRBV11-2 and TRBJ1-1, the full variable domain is EAGVAQSPRYKIIEKRQSVAFWCNPISGHATLYWYQQILGQGPKLLIQFQNNGVVDDSQLPKDRFSAERLKGVDSTLKIQPAKLEDSAVYLCASILGGGQEAFFGQGTRLTVV.

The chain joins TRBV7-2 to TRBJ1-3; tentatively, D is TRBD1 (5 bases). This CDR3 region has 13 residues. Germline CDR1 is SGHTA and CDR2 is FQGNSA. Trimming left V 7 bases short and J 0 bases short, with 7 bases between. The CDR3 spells CASTTVSGNTIYF. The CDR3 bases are TGTGCCAGCACGACAGTCTCTGGAAACACCATATATTTT.

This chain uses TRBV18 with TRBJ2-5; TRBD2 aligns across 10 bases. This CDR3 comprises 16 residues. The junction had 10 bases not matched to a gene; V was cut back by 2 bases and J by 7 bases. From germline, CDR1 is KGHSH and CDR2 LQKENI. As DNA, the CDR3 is TGTGCCAGCTCACCAAGCCGAAGCGGGGGGGGAGGGACCCAGTACTTC. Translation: CASSPSRSGGGGTQYF. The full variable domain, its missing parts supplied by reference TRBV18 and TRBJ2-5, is NAGVMQNPRHLVRRRGQEARLRCSPMKGHSHVYWYRQLPEEGLKFMVYLQKENIIDESGMPKERFSAEFPKEGPSILRIQQVVRGDSAAYFCASSPSRSGGGGTQYFGPGTRLLVL.

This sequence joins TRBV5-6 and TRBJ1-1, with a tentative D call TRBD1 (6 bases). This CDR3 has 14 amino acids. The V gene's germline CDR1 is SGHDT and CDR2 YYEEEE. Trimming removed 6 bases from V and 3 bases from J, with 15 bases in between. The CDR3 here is CASTIRQEYTEAFF. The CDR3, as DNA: TGTGCCAGCACCATAAGACAGGAGTACACTGAAGCTTTCTTT.

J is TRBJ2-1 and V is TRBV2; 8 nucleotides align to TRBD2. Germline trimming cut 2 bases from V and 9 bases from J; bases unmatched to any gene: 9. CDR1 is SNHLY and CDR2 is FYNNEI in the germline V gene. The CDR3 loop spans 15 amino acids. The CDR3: CASSELTRREGEQFF. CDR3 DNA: TGTGCCAGCAGTGAATTGACCCGCCGGGAGGGTGAGCAGTTCTTC.

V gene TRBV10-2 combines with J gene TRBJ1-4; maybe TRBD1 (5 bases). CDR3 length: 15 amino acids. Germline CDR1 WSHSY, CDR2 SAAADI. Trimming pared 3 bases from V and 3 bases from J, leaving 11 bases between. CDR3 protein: CASSDPGHSNEKLFF. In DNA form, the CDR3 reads TGCGCCAGCAGTGACCCCGGACACTCTAATGAAAAACTGTTTTTT.